The subject of this entry is one TCR beta chain. There are a few counts of this clonotype. It lacks a known antigen. Base-call qualities are not available, and no considerably larger clone is one nucleotide away. A distance of 7 bases separates the germline ends of V and J, which lose 1 base and 0 bases respectively. The CDR3, from cysteine to phenylalanine, totals 15 residues. The only DNA kept is the CDR3, 45 bases in frame from the first base. CDR1 is given as MGHRA and CDR2 as YSYEKL, both from the germline V gene. This record belongs to a study of naive and memory T cell subsets (dated by TCRdb to 2016 to 2017). With regard to the full study: Sorted naive and memory T cell subsets from peripheral blood were analyzed in the study using a UMI-based, open-source pipeline for TCR alpha and beta sequencing. Complete agreement was observed between the functional CMV T cell responses and the IgG serology results. RNA was DNase-treated and reverse transcribed with TCR constant-region primers, mostly using SuperScript III. Study-wide findings and limitations: Following error correction, more than 90% of naive TCR sequences occurred only once, which made naive abundance distributions much steeper than those of memory subsets. In both CD4 and CD8 cells, going from naive through CM, EM and EMRA, the Gini index went up while Shannon and inverse Simpson diversity went down. RNA-based TCR counts may be affected by expression changes linked to T cell activation and differentiation. No ground truth was available to validate the repertoire findings for the naive and memory subsets. A few larger clonotypes were present in naive repertoires, especially CD8 naive repertoires, and these clonotypes were possibly memory cells re-expressing CD45RA. Single alpha or beta chain sequences, rather than paired alpha/beta receptors, were used to define clonotypes. A power law was followed by TCR abundance, with an exponent that differed between naive and memory subsets but was consistent across the three individuals.

Separate amplification of TCR alpha and beta chain libraries was performed from the second PCR step onward. To determine each donor's CMV status, fresh PBMCs were stimulated overnight with CMV viral lysate, and IFNgamma production from CD4+ T cells was then assessed. Using Miltenyi beads, CD4 T cells were first positively selected, and CD8 T cells were then positively selected from the CD4-negative fraction. Cells stained for CD3, CD4, CD8, CD45RA, CD27 and a live/dead dye were sorted on a BD Aria II into four subsets by CD45RA and CD27. A few healthy volunteers provided blood, and each donor's sample was split into CD4 and CD8 T cells and then further divided into four differentiation subsets. About 130 ml of peripheral blood was collected from each donor, and PBMC were isolated by Ficoll-Paque PLUS density-gradient centrifugation. Sorted cells were lysed in RLT buffer, and RNA was extracted with a Qiagen RNeasy kit and stored at -80°C.

Receptors were amplified or captured by UMI-ligation and nested PCR. The beta constant-region primer was an equimolar mix of two oligonucleotides covering both TRBC1 and TRBC2. Four rounds of PCR were used to amplify ligated cDNA, with nested alpha and beta constant-region primers being used together with the SP2 primer. A single-stranded oligonucleotide bearing the SP2 primer plus a 12-nucleotide UMI was ligated onto the 3' end of the cDNA by T4 RNA ligase 1. Incubation of the ligation reaction was carried out at 16 degrees C for roughly 18-24 hours. To avoid over-amplification, PCR2 was usually performed as a SYBR Green qPCR and halted once a predetermined threshold was reached. Apart from the first purification, every purification step used Agencourt AMPure XP magnetic beads. Libraries were quantified by Qubit and checked on a TapeStation, with a main peak expected near 650 bp. Sequencing of the pooled libraries was done on an Illumina MiSeq using v2 2x251 paired-end kits, which typically yielded roughly 0.85-2.3 million reads per sample. Each sample library was pooled at about 4.4 nM, and roughly 4.5-8% PhiX was included to improve cluster recognition. From the authors' description of their analysis: V and J genes were assigned to Demultiplexor-processed FASTQ reads by Decombinator through tag matching, with a single base-pair mismatch being allowed. Collapsinator used UMIs to correct both sequencing errors and frequency errors arising from PCR heterogeneity. TCRs were translated and CDR3s were extracted from the conserved cysteine to the FGXG phenylalanine by CDR3Translator, with non-productive sequences being flagged. Gini, Shannon entropy and inverse Simpson indices were computed after subsampling the repertoires to the same number of UMI-defined TCRs. Within the linear range, a power law was fitted by maximum likelihood to the distributions of clonotype abundance. On one naive CD8 sample, the pipeline and MIGEC gave similar UMI counts, unique TCR numbers and clonal distributions. In one analysis, naive TCRs also found in any memory subset of the same donor were removed from the naive repertoire. The repertoires were searched for approximately 7,000 CMV-associated CDR3 sequences that had been compiled from VDJdb and a published dataset. TCRdb reprocessing: public reads trimmed at Q25 with fastp, clones called with MiXCR, in-frame beta chains kept. All rows with the same CDR3 protein become a single entry with the most common DNA and genes. TCRdb's processing, not the authors' own work, is the source of the V and J calls. The sample profile shows approximately 150,000 distinct CDR3 sequences; approximately 20% of them were found once. The ten largest clones take up roughly 0.68% of the sample.

The sequence is built from TRBV4-1 and TRBJ1-5, with the D gene too uncertain to name. Specimen: naive CD8+ T cells from blood. This sample's cell subset or site label indicates: naive T cells, CD45RA high CD27+. This clonotype was sampled from a human donor in good health. The DNA is as follows: TGCGCCAGCAGCCAAGCCCTACATAGCAATCAGCCCCAGCATTTT. Protein translation: CASSQALHSNQPQHF.